The 21 T cell receptor beta chains presented below share a single source sample, sequenced in a study of neoadjuvant anti-PD-1 for oral cavity cancer. Time point specified: after neoadjuvant nivolumab, at surgical resection. Libraries were prepared by immunoSEQ multiplex PCR; TCRdb keeps only in-frame clonotypes and omits some of them. The sample consists of 14,000 or so clones, 73% of them appearing once. Material: PBMCs, obtained after nivolumab (anti-PD-1) treatment. The receptor source for this set is a person aged 35-79 years with oral cavity squamous cell carcinoma.

The CDR3 nucleotides are TGTGCCAGCAGTTCTTATAGCGGGTACTCCTACAATGAGCAGTTCTTC. This gives the protein CASSSYSGYSYNEQFF. The V gene is TRBV28, the J gene TRBJ2-1; the match to TRBD2 covers 7 bases. The trim removed 4 bases at V and 0 bases at J, leaving 6 bases unmatched. CDR3 length equals 16 residues. Germline CDR1 is MDHEN and CDR2 is SYDVKM. Complete variable domain (other parts from reference TRBV28 and TRBJ2-1): DVKVTQSSRYLVKRTGEKVFLECVQDMDHENMFWYRQDPGLGLRLIYFSYDVKMKEKGDIPEGYSVSREKKERFSLILESASTNQTSMYLCASSSYSGYSYNEQFFGPGTRLTVL.

The rearrangement joins TRBV6-6 to TRBJ1-3, with D possibly matching TRBD1 (5 bases). The CDR3 runs 14 residues. Trimming shortened V by 8 bases and J by 0 bases, and 11 bases separated the two germline ends. Germline CDR1 reads MNHNY; CDR2 reads SVGAGI (reference sequence). The CDR3 protein is CASYTGPSGNTIYF. CDR3 DNA: TGTGCCAGCTATACAGGACCCTCTGGAAACACCATATATTTT.

This clone was detected only a few times. This chain links TRBV19 with TRBJ1-2; D unresolved. This CDR3 spans 15 amino acids. CDR1 LNHDA and CDR2 SQIVND come from the germline V gene (reference sequence). V gave up 10 bases and J gave up 0 bases, with 18 bases separating them. The CDR3 reads CATTPGPGSNYGYTF. In DNA form, the CDR3 reads TGTGCCACCACCCCGGGCCCCGGGTCTAACTATGGCTACACCTTC.

This chain joins TRBV6-6 and TRBJ1-1; no clear D gene. With 4 bases removed from V and 4 bases from J, the gap between germline ends came to 4 bases. CDR3 length equals 11 residues. Germline V lookup: CDR1 MNHNY, CDR2 SVGAGI (reference sequence). The CDR3 nucleotides are TGTGCCAGCAGTTCCGGCACTGAAGCTTTCTTT. As protein: CASSSGTEAFF.

This chain links TRBV9 with TRBJ1-1; D unresolved. The V end lost 4 bases, the J end lost 8 bases, and 12 bases lay between the germline ends. This CDR3 is built from 12 residues. CDR1 is SGDLS, CDR2 YYNGEE, per germline. CDR3 loop: CASSRSEEEAFF. The CDR3 DNA follows: TGTGCCAGCAGCAGATCGGAGGAGGAAGCTTTCTTT.

The chain recombines TRBV6-4 with TRBJ1-1; a possible D gene is TRBD1 (5 bases). The length of the CDR3 is 14 residues. V shed 4 bases and J shed 2 bases, with 11 bases lying between them. Germline CDR1 is MRHNA and CDR2 is SNTAGT. The CDR3 coding sequence is TGTGCCAGCAGTGTGGACATGGGTAACACTGAAGCTTTCTTT. It encodes CASSVDMGNTEAFF.

Only a few counts were recorded for this clone. V usage is TRBV2 and J usage is TRBJ2-3; 7 positions agree with TRBD2. V lost 6 bases to trimming and J lost 7 bases; unmatched junction nucleotides: 7. Germline V gene sequence: CDR1 SNHLY, CDR2 FYNNEI. The CDR3 has 13 amino acids. The CDR3 DNA reads as TGTGCCAGCAGAGAGATAGCGGGTCATACGCAGTATTTT. Its protein product is CASREIAGHTQYF. Filled out from reference TRBV2 and TRBJ2-3, the complete variable domain reads EPEVTQTPSHQVTQMGQEVILRCVPISNHLYFYWYRQILGQKVEFLVSFYNNEISEKSEIFDDQFSVERPDGSNFTLKIRSTKLEDSAMYFCASREIAGHTQYFGPGTRLTVL.

V gene TRBV2 combines with J gene TRBJ2-1, with a tentative D call TRBD1 (5 bases). Germline V gives CDR1 SNHLY, CDR2 FYNNEI. The V and J ends lost 5 bases and 10 bases respectively, with 21 bases between them. The CDR3 spans 15 residues. For the CDR3, the DNA is TGTGCCAGCAGTTCCGACAGAGCAAGGGCAAACGAGCAGTTCTTC. Residues: CASSSDRARANEQFF.

The V and J genes are TRBV27 and TRBJ1-5; a possible D gene is TRBD1 (5 bases). The CDR3 has 14 residues. V shed 2 bases and J shed 5 bases, with 10 bases lying between them. Germline values: CDR1 MNHEY, CDR2 SMNVEV (reference sequence). CDR3 bases: TGTGCCAGCAGTTTAAAGAGGGGAGATCAGCCCCAGCATTTT. Its protein is CASSLKRGDQPQHF.

The CDR3 loop reads CASSVGAVMMNGYTF. CDR3 DNA: TGTGCCAGCAGCGTCGGCGCCGTAATGATGAATGGCTACACCTTC. The chain carries TRBV9 and TRBJ1-2; unclear D gene. This CDR3 spans 15 amino acids. Per the germline V gene, CDR1 is SGDLS and CDR2 is YYNGEE. Deletions cut 2 bases from V and 6 bases from J, with 17 bases between. The complete variable domain, with remaining parts taken from reference TRBV9 and TRBJ1-2, reads DSGVTQTPKHLITATGQRVTLRCSPRSGDLSVYWYQQSLDQGLQFLIQYYNGEERAKGNILERFSAQQFPDLHSELNLSSLELGDSALYFCASSVGAVMMNGYTFGSGTRLTVV.

In its sample, this clone was seen a few times. The chain combines TRBV2 with TRBJ2-7; D is possibly TRBD1 or TRBD2 (5 bases each). The CDR3 consists of 11 residues. Germline V gene data show CDR1 as SNHLY and CDR2 as FYNNEI. V shed 6 bases and J shed 6 bases, with 9 bases lying between them. The CDR3 bases are TGTGCCAGCAGCGGGGCTGGCGAGCAGTACTTC. Translating it yields CASSGAGEQYF.

The chain couples TRBV6-5 to TRBJ1-3, with D tentatively TRBD1 (6 bases). CDR3 length equals 15 residues. V was cut by 0 bases and J by 7 bases, with 13 bases left in between. Looked up from germline, CDR1 is MNHEY and CDR2 is SVGAGI. CDR3 in DNA: TGTGCCAGCAGTTACTCGACGGGGGCGGGTAACACCATATATTTT. It is translated as CASSYSTGAGNTIYF.

The V gene is TRBV30, the J gene TRBJ2-3; D gene uncertain. The V gene's germline CDR1 is GTSNPN and CDR2 SVGIG (reference sequence). V lost 0 bases and J 0 bases, leaving 10 bases between the germline ends. CDR3 length equals 15 residues. The CDR3 sequence: CAWSVRVLSTDTQYF. Here the CDR3 DNA reads TGTGCCTGGAGTGTACGGGTGTTGAGCACAGATACGCAGTATTTT.

The genes are TRBV2 and TRBJ1-1; maybe TRBD1 (6 bases). CDR1 and CDR2 (germline): SNHLY, FYNNEI. This CDR3 contains 13 residues. V gave up 3 bases and J gave up 3 bases, with 8 bases separating them. This CDR3 is CASSDRGYTEAFF. Here the CDR3 DNA reads TGTGCCAGCAGTGACAGGGGATACACTGAAGCTTTCTTT.

This clone appeared once. The CDR3, as DNA: TGTGCCAGCAGTGACGAACTTAACACCGGGGAGCTGTTTTTT. Its translation is CASSDELNTGELFF. The rearrangement joins TRBV6-4 to TRBJ2-2; D unresolved. This CDR3 comprises 14 residues. With 2 bases removed from V and 2 bases from J, the gap between germline ends came to 6 bases. Looked up from germline, CDR1 is MRHNA and CDR2 is SNTAGT.

This chain links TRBV2 with TRBJ2-5; TRBD1 matches 7 bases. The germline gives CDR1 SNHLY, CDR2 FYNNEI. This CDR3 has 12 residues. V trimming: 8 bases; J trimming: 5 bases; junction bases outside the gene matches: 5. The CDR3 DNA sequence: TGTGCCAGCGAGGGGGCAGCGGAGACCCAGTACTTC. It yields the protein CASEGAAETQYF. The full variable domain, its missing parts supplied by reference TRBV2 and TRBJ2-5, is EPEVTQTPSHQVTQMGQEVILRCVPISNHLYFYWYRQILGQKVEFLVSFYNNEISEKSEIFDDQFSVERPDGSNFTLKIRSTKLEDSAMYFCASEGAAETQYFGPGTRLLVL.

The genes are TRBV6-1 and TRBJ2-7; D is unclear. This CDR3 spans 14 amino acids. Trimming cost V 3 bases and J 1 base, with 10 bases left between them. CDR1 is MNHNS and CDR2 is SASEGT in the germline V gene. The CDR3: CASSEIGWSYEQYF. CDR3 in DNA: TGTGCCAGCAGTGAGATAGGGTGGTCCTACGAGCAGTACTTC.

This clone was seen a few times. V gene TRBV7-2 combines with J gene TRBJ2-3, with D tentatively TRBD1 (6 bases). Germline V gives CDR1 SGHTA, CDR2 FQGNSA. V was clipped by 5 bases and J by 2 bases, with 11 bases between them. The CDR3 is 14 residues long. CDR3 sequence: CASSARDNTDTQYF. The CDR3 DNA reads as TGTGCCAGCAGCGCAAGGGACAACACAGATACGCAGTATTTT.

The table lists this clone with a few counts. The rearrangement links TRBV2 to TRBJ2-1; no reliable D call. Germline V gene data show CDR1 as SNHLY and CDR2 as FYNNEI. The CDR3 extends over 12 amino acids. Trimming left V 1 base short and J 3 bases short, with 1 base between. The CDR3 coding sequence is TGTGCCAGCAGTGAAGGCTACAATGAGCAGTTCTTC. It translates to CASSEGYNEQFF.

The chain is built from TRBV19 and TRBJ1-2; D ambiguous. The germline V and J ends were trimmed by 6 bases and 0 bases, with 17 bases remaining between them. The CDR3 totals 16 residues. From germline, CDR1 is LNHDA and CDR2 SQIVND (reference sequence). The chain's CDR3 is CASRGSTHGTNYGYTF. In DNA, the CDR3 is TGTGCCAGTAGGGGCAGTACCCATGGGACTAACTATGGCTACACCTTC. Full variable domain (remainder filled in from reference TRBV19 and TRBJ1-2): DGGITQSPKYLFRKEGQNVTLSCEQNLNHDAMYWYRQDPGQGLRLIYYSQIVNDFQKGDIAEGYSVSREKKESFPLTVTSAQKNPTAFYLCASRGSTHGTNYGYTFGSGTRLTVV.

Here the CDR3 DNA reads TGCAGCGTTGTGGGGGACGGGTTGAACACTGAAGCTTTCTTT. It codes for CSVVGDGLNTEAFF. The chain combines TRBV29-1 with TRBJ1-1, with D perhaps TRBD1 (5 bases). V gave up 4 bases and J gave up 0 bases, with 12 bases separating them. This CDR3 comprises 14 residues. The germline V gene encodes CDR1 SQVTM and CDR2 ANQGSEA.